The 9 T cell receptor beta chains below all came from one sample that was sequenced in a study of tumor-infiltrating lymphocytes in primary liver carcinoma. Between roughly 20 and 31 mg of unsorted bulk tissue served as the source from which RNA and DNA were co-extracted. With approximately 500 ng total RNA as template and a constant-region primer, TCR beta cDNA was made. ARM-PCR was slightly modified, and three nested multiplex PCR rounds with it gave rise to the TCR beta libraries. TRBV1-TRBV30 forward primers and a C-beta reverse primer were used in the first two PCR rounds, which each ran for 9 to 10 cycles. TCRdb re-called the multiplex PCR reads with MiXCR, one entry per CDR3 protein. The top ten clones hold 8.4% of a sample with roughly 120,000 distinct CDR3 sequences, 60% to 75% of them seen once. Sequencing used liver tumor tissue from sampling region 3. Subset meaning: tumor region T3, left-lateral pole. The receptors shown here come from a woman aged 60-75 years with primary liver carcinoma and hepatitis B virus infection.

This clonotype was recorded at least ten times. The chain joins TRBV29-1 to TRBJ2-1; tentatively, D is TRBD1 or TRBD2 (6 bases each). CDR1 and CDR2 (germline): SQVTM, ANQGSEA. The V gene lost 3 bases and the J gene lost 8 bases, with 17 bases spanning the gap. This CDR3 has 14 residues. CDR3: CSVDPGRSGDEQFF. In DNA, the CDR3 is TGCAGCGTTGATCCCGGGAGATCAGGGGATGAGCAGTTCTTC.

Comments on this clonotype: An end of the junction does not agree with germline; a read error may underlie this. V and J are TRBV5-4 and TRBJ2-3, with 10 nucleotides matching TRBD1. This CDR3 is 16 amino acids long. Per the germline V gene, CDR1 is SGHNT and CDR2 is YYREEE (reference sequence). CDR3: CVSSFPTGGFTDTQYF. In nucleotides, the CDR3 is TGTGTCAGCAGCTTCCCGACAGGGGGCTTCACAGATACGCAATATTTT.

By sample share, this clonotype is medium-sized. In DNA form, the CDR3 reads TGTGCCAGCGGCCACCGGGACAGCCCCTACGAGCAGTACTTC. Translating it yields CASGHRDSPYEQYF. J is TRBJ2-7 and V is TRBV11-2; 7 bases map to TRBD1. V lost 8 bases, J lost 2 bases, and 9 bases stayed unmatched. The CDR3 has 14 residues. The germline V gene encodes CDR1 SGHAT and CDR2 FQNNGV.

This clonotype came up once. This chain links TRBV7-9 with TRBJ2-3, with 8 bases matching TRBD2. Trimming cost V 4 bases and J 7 bases; bases outside gene matches: 7. Germline CDR1 reads SEHNR; CDR2 reads FQNEAQ (reference sequence). The CDR3 consists of 14 residues. The CDR3 sequence is CASSSSGGTNTQYF. In DNA, the CDR3 is TGTGCCAGCAGCTCCTCGGGGGGGACAAATACGCAGTATTTT.

This clonotype was picked up many times. V and J are TRBV12-5 and TRBJ2-1, with 10 bases identical to TRBD1. CDR1 is LGHNT and CDR2 is FRNRAP in the germline V gene. The CDR3 has 15 residues. J lost 7 bases, V lost 1 base, and 4 bases had no gene match. The CDR3 DNA reads TGTGCTAGTGGTTTGGGACAGGGGGCGCATAATGAGCAGTTCTTC. The encoded protein is CASGLGQGAHNEQFF.

Turning to this clonotype: Mismatch with germline at one junction end may stem from a read error. This chain uses TRBV11-2 with TRBJ2-2; unclear D gene. The germline CDR1 and CDR2 sequences are SGHAT and FQNNGV. The CDR3 covers 14 residues. CDR3 sequence (DNA): TGTGTCAGCCAAGGGCATACGAACACTGGGGAGCTGTTTTTT. The encoded protein is CVSQGHTNTGELFF.

This rearrangement joins TRBV28 to TRBJ2-5, with 11 bases aligning to TRBD1. J gave up 6 bases and V 6 bases, and 6 bases lay outside the gene matches. The CDR3 extends over 14 amino acids. Per germline, CDR1 MDHEN and CDR2 SYDVKM. The chain's CDR3 is CASSLGQGAKTQYF. Here the CDR3 DNA reads TGTGCCAGCAGCTTAGGACAGGGGGCGAAGACCCAGTACTTC.

This chain uses TRBV5-1 with TRBJ1-1; possible D gene TRBD1, 6 bases. Germline-derived CDR1 and CDR2 are SGHRS and YFSETQ. V gave up 9 bases and J gave up 4 bases, with 22 bases separating them. The CDR3 loop spans 15 amino acids. The CDR3 here is CANSGAGTRGTEAFF. In DNA form, the CDR3 reads TGCGCCAACAGTGGGGCGGGAACCAGGGGCACTGAAGCTTTCTTT.

Turning to this clonotype: This sequence may be a read error, since a much larger clone differs from it by one base. CDR3 sequence (DNA): TGTGCCAGCAGCTGGGGGAGGGGACTAGCGGGAGAGAAGACCAGGGAGCTGTTTTTT. Encoded protein: CASSWGRGLAGEKTRELFF. The chain links TRBV7-8 to TRBJ2-2, with 14 nucleotides matching TRBD2. Trimming removed 4 bases from V and 9 bases from J; junction bases left unmatched: 16. The CDR3 runs 19 residues. CDR1 and CDR2 from the germline V gene are SGHVS and FQNEAQ. Together with reference TRBV7-8 and TRBJ2-2, the CDR3 gives the full variable domain: GAGVSQSPRYKVAKRGQDVALRCDPISGHVSLFWYQQALGQGPEFLTYFQNEAQLDKSGLPSDRFFAERPEGSVSTLKIQRTQQEDSAVYLCASSWGRGLAGEKTRELFFGEGSRLTVL.